The 14 T cell receptor beta chains below were found in one sample sequenced in a study of T cell responses to AZD1222 COVID-19 vaccine. The method was immunoSEQ multiplex PCR; TCRdb's version includes in-frame clones alone and lacks a portion of them. Of under 140,000 clones in the sample, 88% are singletons; the top ten hold more than 1.5%. The sequencing here drew on peripheral blood, taken on day 0 of AZD1222 vaccination. These TCRs come from an adult in good health.

DNA for the CDR3: TGTGCCAGCAGGGTAGGGGAGAACACTGAAGCTTTCTTT. It specifies CASRVGENTEAFF. The rearrangement uses TRBV6-5 and TRBJ1-1; D might be TRBD1 (5 bases). The germline V and J ends were trimmed by 6 bases and 1 base, with 9 bases remaining between them. The CDR3 is made up of 13 amino acids. Germline CDR1 MNHEY, CDR2 SVGAGI.

V gene TRBV6-5 combines with J gene TRBJ1-2; D gene ambiguous. Trimming cost V 6 bases and J 8 bases, with 19 bases left between them. The germline gives CDR1 MNHEY, CDR2 SVGAGI. The CDR3 loop spans 14 amino acids. The CDR3 spells CASSIDAGNRGYTF. For the CDR3, the DNA is TGTGCCAGCAGCATCGACGCCGGCAATAGGGGCTACACCTTC.

The CDR3 region is CATSDPSGQGNYGYTF. The CDR3 DNA reads TGTGCCACCAGTGACCCCTCGGGACAGGGGAACTATGGCTACACCTTC. The rearrangement joins TRBV24-1 to TRBJ1-2, with TRBD1 identical over 10 bases. The CDR3 has 16 amino acids. V lost 4 bases, J lost 2 bases, and 6 bases stayed unmatched. In germline, CDR1 is KGHDR, CDR2 SFDVKD.

This clone has more than one count but fewer than ten. The chain combines TRBV11-2 with TRBJ1-1; 8 bases map to TRBD1. V lost 4 bases, J lost 4 bases, and 14 bases stayed unmatched. Germline-derived CDR1 and CDR2 are SGHAT and FQNNGV. There are 17 residues in the CDR3. The CDR3 DNA reads TGTGCCAGCAGCTGGGGACAGGTCAATCGTATCGGCACTGAAGCTTTCTTT. Its translation: CASSWGQVNRIGTEAFF.

This clone was seen just once. V usage is TRBV15 and J usage is TRBJ1-6, with 7 bases aligning to TRBD1. CDR1 and CDR2 (germline): LNHNV, YYDKDF (reference sequence). This CDR3 is built from 15 residues. The ends lost 0 bases at V and 10 bases at J; junction bases unmatched: 6. The CDR3 sequence is CATSRDEGALSPLHF. Here the CDR3 DNA reads TGTGCCACCAGCAGAGACGAGGGGGCGCTGTCACCCCTCCACTTT.

This clone was found once. V usage is TRBV5-1 and J usage is TRBJ1-4; 7 positions match TRBD1. The CDR3 totals 15 residues. V lost 3 bases to trimming and J lost 7 bases; unmatched junction nucleotides: 9. The germline V gene has CDR1 SGHRS and CDR2 YFSETQ. In DNA form, the CDR3 reads TGCGCCAGCAGCTCCGCGGGCCGGGACAGTGAAAAACTGTTTTTT. This codes for CASSSAGRDSEKLFF.

J is TRBJ1-2 and V is TRBV28; no definite D call. V shed 2 bases and J shed 0 bases, with 10 bases lying between them. Germline V gives CDR1 MDHEN, CDR2 SYDVKM. CDR3 length: 15 residues. Here the CDR3 DNA reads TGTGCCAGCAGTTTAGTTCAGGCAGCTAACTATGGCTACACCTTC. Its protein product is CASSLVQAANYGYTF.

The CDR3 DNA follows: TGTGCCAGCAGTTTGGCGGGGGTGGCCGGGGAGCTGTTTTTT. Amino acid sequence: CASSLAGVAGELFF. The chain couples TRBV27 to TRBJ2-2, with 7 bases lining up with TRBD2. Germline V lookup: CDR1 MNHEY, CDR2 SMNVEV (reference sequence). The ends lost 3 bases at V and 6 bases at J; junction bases unmatched: 4. The CDR3 totals 14 residues.

The rearrangement uses TRBV3-1 (or the pseudogene TRBV3-2) and TRBJ1-2, with TRBD1 as a possible D gene (5 bases). The V end lost 4 bases, the J end lost 7 bases, and 13 bases lay between the germline ends. The CDR3 is 13 amino acids. Germline loops: CDR1 LGHDT, CDR2 YNNKEL (reference sequence). In DNA, the CDR3 is TGTGCCAGCAGCCCCCAGGGCACCTCTGGCTACACCTTC. Translated: CASSPQGTSGYTF.

The V call is TRBV4-2, the J call TRBJ1-2; D unresolved. The CDR3 is made up of 15 amino acids. Germline V CDR1 and CDR2: LGHNA, YNFKEQ. Trimming took 0 bases from V and 3 from J, leaving 11 bases between them. CDR3 in amino acids: CASSQDGIADYGYTF. The CDR3 bases are TGTGCCAGCAGCCAAGATGGGATAGCTGACTATGGCTACACCTTC.

The V and J genes are TRBV20-1 and TRBJ2-7; D is possibly TRBD2 (6 bases). This CDR3 has 13 amino acids. V was clipped by 3 bases and J by 3 bases, with 12 bases between them. CDR1 DFQATT and CDR2 SNEGSKA come from the germline V gene (reference sequence). The CDR3 coding sequence is TGCAGTGCTAGTGGGGGGTACCTCTACGAGCAGTACTTC. Amino acid sequence: CSASGGYLYEQYF.

The V and J genes are TRBV13 and TRBJ1-6; TRBD1 aligns across 8 bases. The CDR3 extends over 17 amino acids. V lost 1 base, J lost 8 bases, and 10 bases stayed unmatched. The germline V gene has CDR1 PRHDT and CDR2 FYEKMQ (reference sequence). CDR3: CASSLAPWTGQDSPLHF. For the CDR3, the DNA is TGTGCCAGCAGCTTAGCCCCCTGGACAGGGCAAGATTCACCCCTCCACTTT.

The chain employs TRBV15 and TRBJ2-7; 8 bases are shared with TRBD1. Germline loops: CDR1 LNHNV, CDR2 YYDKDF (reference sequence). Trimming removed 2 bases from V and 2 bases from J; junction bases left unmatched: 14. This CDR3 region has 18 residues. This chain's CDR3 is CATSRSPTGTGKTYEQYF. CDR3 DNA: TGTGCCACCAGCAGATCGCCTACGGGGACAGGCAAAACCTACGAGCAGTACTTC. The variable domain in full, completed from reference TRBV15 and TRBJ2-7, reads DAMVIQNPRYQVTQFGKPVTLSCSQTLNHNVMYWYQQKSSQAPKLLFHYYDKDFNNEADTPDNFQSRRPNTSFCFLDIRSPGLGDTAMYLCATSRSPTGTGKTYEQYFGPGTRLTVT.

The chain combines TRBV4-1 with TRBJ2-7, with TRBD1 matching over 7 bases. Germline CDR1 is MGHRA and CDR2 is YSYEKL. The ends lost 3 bases at V and 4 bases at J; junction bases unmatched: 6. The CDR3 is 14 residues long. CDR3: CASSQAGTVYEQYF. The DNA for the CDR3 is TGCGCCAGCAGCCAGGCCGGGACAGTATACGAGCAGTACTTC.